This T cell receptor beta chain came from a study of cytomegalovirus exposure and HLA in healthy donors. Study-level findings and limits: It is likely that the observed cluster of highly shared sequence variants was a sequencing artifact.

This CDR3 spans 15 amino acids. Deletions cut 1 base from V and 4 bases from J, with 12 bases between. CDR1 is LGHNA and CDR2 is YSLEER in the germline V gene. A note on this clone: Its antigen is currently unknown.

PCR primers comprised 60 Vbeta and 13 Jbeta primers. Assay used: immunoSEQ multiplex PCR; TCRdb lists only in-frame clones, some missing. The sample has 110,000 to 150,000 clones. This receptor was taken from a male donor in good health and CMV-seronegative. V and J are TRBV4-3 and TRBJ2-3, with D possibly being TRBD1 (5 bases). The sequenced material came from PBMCs. CDR3 DNA sequence: TGCGCCAGCAGCCAAGTCCTAGGGGCGGCAGATACGCAGTATTTT. This encodes CASSQVLGAADTQYF.